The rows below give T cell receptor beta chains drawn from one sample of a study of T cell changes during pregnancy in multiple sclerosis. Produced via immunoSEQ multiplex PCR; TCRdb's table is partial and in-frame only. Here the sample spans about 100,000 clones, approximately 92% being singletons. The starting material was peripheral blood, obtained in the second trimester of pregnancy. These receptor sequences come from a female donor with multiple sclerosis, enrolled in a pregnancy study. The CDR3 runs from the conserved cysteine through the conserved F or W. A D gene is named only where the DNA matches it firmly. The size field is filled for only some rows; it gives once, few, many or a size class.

CDR3: CASRETGDQNTEAFF; DNA: TGTGCCAGCAGAGAGACAGGGGACCAGAACACTGAAGCTTTCTTT; V: TRBV28; D: TRBD1; J: TRBJ1-1; size: .
CDR3: CASLDRGRLGPSGANVLTF; DNA: TGTGCCAGCTTGGACAGGGGGCGACTAGGGCCCTCTGGGGCCAACGTCCTGACTTTC; V: TRBV27; D: TRBD1; J: TRBJ2-6; size: .
CDR3: CASSLEGEAETQYF; DNA: TGTGCCAGCAGCTTAGAAGGGGAGGCAGAGACCCAGTACTTC; V: TRBV7-9; D: .; J: TRBJ2-5; size: .
CDR3: CASSSPVGGRTNEKLFF; DNA: TGTGCCAGCAGCTCCCCAGTAGGGGGCAGAACGAATGAAAAACTGTTTTTT; V: TRBV7-9; D: TRBD1; J: TRBJ1-4; size: .
CDR3: CASSRGPGTEAFF; DNA: TGTGCCAGCAGCAGGGGGCCAGGCACTGAAGCTTTCTTT; V: TRBV9; D: TRBD1; J: TRBJ1-1; size: .
CDR3: CASSEGSGRLPTDTQYF; DNA: TGTGCCAGCAGTGAAGGAAGCGGGAGGCTCCCCACAGATACGCAGTATTTT; V: TRBV6-1; D: TRBD2; J: TRBJ2-3; size: .
CDR3: CASSRLPAGLAESNEQFF; DNA: TGTGCCAGCAGCCGCCTTCCCGCCGGACTAGCGGAGAGCAATGAGCAGTTCTTC; V: TRBV11-1; D: TRBD2; J: TRBJ2-1; size: .
CDR3: CASSHQFRDTTGELFF; DNA: TGTGCCAGCAGCCACCAATTCCGAGACACGACCGGGGAGCTGTTTTTT; V: TRBV4-2; D: .; J: TRBJ2-2; size: .
CDR3: CASSRNRDSSYEQYF; DNA: TGTGCCAGCAGCCGTAACCGGGACTCCTCCTACGAGCAGTACTTC; V: TRBV4-2; D: .; J: TRBJ2-7; size: .
CDR3: CASSQQGFNQPQHF; DNA: TGTGCCAGCAGTCAACAGGGGTTCAATCAGCCCCAGCATTTT; V: TRBV2; D: TRBD1; J: TRBJ1-5; size: .
CDR3: CASSWGSSGNTIYF; DNA: TGTGCCAGCAGTTGGGGCAGCTCTGGAAACACCATATATTTT; V: TRBV28; D: .; J: TRBJ1-3; size: .
CDR3: CASNPQGARNEKLFF; DNA: TGTGCCAGCAATCCCCAGGGGGCGCGAAATGAAAAACTGTTTTTT; V: TRBV2; D: TRBD1; J: TRBJ1-4; size: .
CDR3: CASSQDRDMNTEAFF; DNA: TGCGCCAGCAGCCAAGATCGGGACATGAACACTGAAGCTTTCTTT; V: TRBV4-1; D: .; J: TRBJ1-1; size: few
CDR3: CASSDVKDRGQDTEAFF; DNA: TGTGCCAGCAGTGACGTAAAGGACAGGGGGCAGGACACTGAAGCTTTCTTT; V: TRBV2; D: TRBD1; J: TRBJ1-1; size: .
CDR3: CASSIQGASHGYTF; DNA: TGTGCCAGTAGTATTCAGGGGGCTAGCCATGGCTACACCTTC; V: TRBV19; D: TRBD1; J: TRBJ1-2; size: .
CDR3: CASSRGQGRSYEQYF; DNA: TGTGCCAGCAGCCGCGGACAGGGTAGATCCTACGAGCAGTACTTC; V: TRBV11-2; D: TRBD1; J: TRBJ2-7; size: .
CDR3: CASSFGVERGEQYF; DNA: TGCGCCAGCAGCTTCGGCGTGGAGAGAGGCGAGCAGTACTTC; V: TRBV5-1; D: .; J: TRBJ2-7; size: .
CDR3: CSAQPAGGGYGYTF; DNA: TGCAGCGCGCAGCCAGCGGGGGGAGGCTATGGCTACACCTTC; V: TRBV29-1; D: .; J: TRBJ1-2; size: .
CDR3: CSVEGGRLTEAFF; DNA: TGCAGCGTTGAAGGGGGGCGATTAACTGAAGCTTTCTTT; V: TRBV29-1; D: .; J: TRBJ1-1; size: .
CDR3: CASSERTGGRAPLHF; DNA: TGTGCCAGCAGTGAGAGGACGGGAGGGAGGGCACCCCTCCACTTT; V: TRBV6-1; D: .; J: TRBJ1-6; size: .
CDR3: CASSPGLAALQETQYF; DNA: TGTGCCAGTTCACCGGGACTAGCGGCACTACAAGAGACCCAGTACTTC; V: TRBV25-1; D: TRBD2; J: TRBJ2-5; size: .
CDR3: CASSKGQGFSYEQYF; DNA: TGTGCCAGTAGTAAGGGACAGGGATTCTCCTACGAGCAGTACTTC; V: TRBV19; D: TRBD1; J: TRBJ2-7; size: .
CDR3: CASSLQGGSYEQYF; DNA: TGTGCCAGCAGCTTACAGGGTGGCTCCTACGAGCAGTACTTC; V: TRBV13; D: .; J: TRBJ2-7; size: .
CDR3: CASSLRRGDGYTF; DNA: TGTGCCAGCAGCTTGCGCAGGGGGGATGGCTACACCTTC; V: TRBV5-4; D: TRBD1; J: TRBJ1-2; size: .
CDR3: CASSLVGQKTAKNIQYF; DNA: TGCGCCAGCAGCTTGGTGGGACAGAAGACAGCCAAAAACATTCAGTACTTC; V: TRBV5-1; D: TRBD1; J: TRBJ2-4; size: .
CDR3: CASTIIAGGLCDNEQFF; DNA: TGTGCCAGCACCATTATAGCGGGAGGTTTGTGTGACAATGAGCAGTTCTTC; V: TRBV21-1; D: .; J: TRBJ2-1; size: .
CDR3: CASTLAWVQGDIPYEQYF; DNA: TGTGCCAGCACTCTCGCCTGGGTCCAGGGCGATATACCCTACGAGCAGTACTTC; V: TRBV2; D: .; J: TRBJ2-7; size: .
CDR3: CASSPFQATSYEQYF; DNA: TGTGCCAGCTCACCATTTCAGGCGACCTCCTACGAGCAGTACTTC; V: TRBV18; D: .; J: TRBJ2-7; size: .
CDR3: CASSPLGGGTQYF; DNA: TGTGCCAGCAGTCCCCTCGGGGGGGGAACGCAGTATTTT; V: TRBV25-1; D: TRBD2; J: TRBJ2-3; size: .
CDR3: CASSGRTSGMRDEQFF; DNA: TGTGCCAGCAGTGGCCGGACTAGCGGGATGAGGGATGAGCAGTTCTTC; V: TRBV6-1; D: TRBD2; J: TRBJ2-1; size: .
CDR3: CASSSGTGTYEQYF; DNA: TGTGCCAGCAGCTCCGGGACAGGGACCTACGAGCAGTACTTC; V: TRBV7-6; D: TRBD1; J: TRBJ2-7; size: .
CDR3: CASSKDRGRRGYTF; DNA: TGTGCCAGCAGCAAAGACAGGGGGCGGCGAGGCTACACCTTC; V: TRBV5-6; D: TRBD1; J: TRBJ1-2; size: .
CDR3: CASSEFAGQSSPLHF; DNA: TGTGCCAGCAGTGAATTTGCAGGGCAGAGTTCACCCCTCCACTTT; V: TRBV25-1; D: .; J: TRBJ1-6; size: .
CDR3: CASSDPGGGYEQYF; DNA: TGTGCCAGCAGTGATCCAGGGGGCGGCTACGAGCAGTACTTC; V: TRBV25-1; D: TRBD1; J: TRBJ2-7; size: .
CDR3: CASSSIAGGQETQYF; DNA: TGTGCCAGCAGCTCGATAGCGGGGGGGCAGGAGACCCAGTACTTC; V: TRBV5-4; D: TRBD2; J: TRBJ2-5; size: .
CDR3: CASSFDKLEQYF; DNA: TGCGCCAGCAGCTTTGACAAACTCGAGCAGTACTTC; V: TRBV5-1; D: .; J: TRBJ2-7; size: .
CDR3: CATSRDGGTGLGDEKLFF; DNA: TGTGCCACCAGCAGAGATGGTGGGACAGGTTTAGGGGATGAAAAACTGTTTTTT; V: TRBV15; D: TRBD1; J: TRBJ1-4; size: .
CDR3: CASSPDRGSNQPQHF; DNA: TGTGCCAGTAGTCCTGACAGGGGAAGCAATCAGCCCCAGCATTTT; V: TRBV19; D: TRBD1; J: TRBJ1-5; size: .
CDR3: CASSPLRGGINQPQHF; DNA: TGTGCCAGCAGCCCCCTCCGTGGGGGGATAAATCAGCCCCAGCATTTT; V: TRBV7-8; D: .; J: TRBJ1-5; size: .
CDR3: CAWSSETGRLGNQPQHF; DNA: TGTGCCTGGAGTTCGGAGACAGGGAGGCTCGGCAATCAGCCCCAGCATTTT; V: TRBV30; D: TRBD1; J: TRBJ1-5; size: .
CDR3: CASSDQGRYGYTF; DNA: TGCGCCAGCAGCGATCAGGGTCGGTATGGCTACACCTTC; V: TRBV5-1; D: .; J: TRBJ1-2; size: .
CDR3: CASSFRYGYTF; DNA: TGTGCCAGCAGTTTCCGGTATGGCTACACCTTC; V: TRBV2; D: .; J: TRBJ1-2; size: .
CDR3: CASSRRQGDGVEQFF; DNA: TGCGCCAGCAGCCGGCGACAGGGGGACGGAGTTGAGCAGTTCTTC; V: TRBV5-1; D: TRBD1; J: TRBJ2-1; size: .
CDR3: CASSQVAGTGEEKLFF; DNA: TGTGCCAGCAGCCAGGTCGCCGGGACAGGGGAGGAAAAACTGTTTTTT; V: TRBV4-2; D: TRBD1; J: TRBJ1-4; size: .
CDR3: CASSSRTAPWGYTF; DNA: TGTGCCAGCAGCTCTAGGACAGCTCCGTGGGGCTACACCTTC; V: TRBV5-4; D: .; J: TRBJ1-2; size: .
CDR3: CASRLGLAGDTQYF; DNA: TGTGCCAGCAGACTGGGACTAGCGGGAGATACGCAGTATTTT; V: TRBV28; D: TRBD2; J: TRBJ2-3; size: .
CDR3: CASSLIEAKNIQYF; DNA: TGTGCCAGCAGCCTAATAGAAGCCAAAAACATTCAGTACTTC; V: TRBV7-8; D: .; J: TRBJ2-4; size: .
CDR3: CSAATGGAYGYTF; DNA: TGCAGCGCCGCGACAGGGGGAGCTTATGGCTACACCTTC; V: TRBV29-1; D: TRBD1; J: TRBJ1-2; size: .
CDR3: CASSRGRADYGYTF; DNA: TGTGCCAGCAGCAGGGGCAGGGCGGACTATGGCTACACCTTC; V: TRBV28; D: .; J: TRBJ1-2; size: .
CDR3: CAAGPGQLNTEAFF; DNA: TGTGCCGCCGGCCCTGGGCAGTTGAACACTGAAGCTTTCTTT; V: TRBV10-3; D: .; J: TRBJ1-1; size: .
CDR3: CAHGGSDTQYF; DNA: TGTGCCCACGGGGGATCAGATACGCAGTATTTT; V: TRBV27; D: .; J: TRBJ2-3; size: .
CDR3: CASSRRGSGNTIYF; DNA: TGTGCCAGCAGCCGACGGGGCTCTGGAAACACCATATATTTT; V: TRBV6-5; D: .; J: TRBJ1-3; size: .
CDR3: CSSRGGVNTEAFF; DNA: TGCAGCTCGAGAGGGGGGGTAAACACTGAAGCTTTCTTT; V: TRBV29-1; D: .; J: TRBJ1-1; size: .